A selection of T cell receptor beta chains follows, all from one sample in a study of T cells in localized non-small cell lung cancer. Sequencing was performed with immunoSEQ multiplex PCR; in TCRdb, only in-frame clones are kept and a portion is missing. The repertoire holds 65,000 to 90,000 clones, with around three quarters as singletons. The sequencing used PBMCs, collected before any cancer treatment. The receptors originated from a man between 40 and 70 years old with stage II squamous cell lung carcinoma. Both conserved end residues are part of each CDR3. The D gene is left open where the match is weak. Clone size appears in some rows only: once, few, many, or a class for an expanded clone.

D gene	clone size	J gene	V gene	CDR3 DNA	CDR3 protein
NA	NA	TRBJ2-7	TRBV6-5	TGTGCCAGCAGTTACTCTACGGGAACCTCCTACGAGCAGTACTTC	CASSYSTGTSYEQYF
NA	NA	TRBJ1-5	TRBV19	TGTGCCAGTAGTACCTCGGGGGCAAGTCAGCCCCAGCATTTT	CASSTSGASQPQHF
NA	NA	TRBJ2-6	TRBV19	TGTGCCAGTAGTGCCGGGGGGCTGAAGGCCAACGTCCTGACTTTC	CASSAGGLKANVLTF
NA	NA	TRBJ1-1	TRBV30	TGTGCCTGGAGGAGGGACCTTCTCGAAGCTTTCTTT	CAWRRDLLEAFF
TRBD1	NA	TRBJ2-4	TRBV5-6	TGTGCCAGCAGCCCGGGGACAGGGGCTATAGCCAAAAACATTCAGTACTTC	CASSPGTGAIAKNIQYF
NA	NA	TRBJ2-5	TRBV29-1	TGCAGCGCCCGAGAGGGGCGAGAGACCCAGTACTTC	CSAREGRETQYF
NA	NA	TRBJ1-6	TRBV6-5	TGTGCCAGCAGTTTTCTTGGACAGCTAACCCTCCACTTT	CASSFLGQLTLHF
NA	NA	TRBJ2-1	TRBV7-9	TGTGCCAGCAGTCTCGCGAGGGGTCCAGGAAATGAGCAGTTCTTC	CASSLARGPGNEQFF
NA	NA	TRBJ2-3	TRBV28	TGTGCCAGCAGCTTGTCGACAGATACGCAGTATTTT	CASSLSTDTQYF
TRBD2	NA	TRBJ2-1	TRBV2	TGTGCCAGCAGTACGTCTAGCGGGAGGTACAATGAGCAGTTCTTC	CASSTSSGRYNEQFF
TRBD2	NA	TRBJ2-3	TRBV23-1	TGCGCCACGGGACTAGCGGCCACAGATACGCAGTATTTT	CATGLAATDTQYF
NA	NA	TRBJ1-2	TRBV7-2	TGTGCCAGCAGCTTAGCGCTGGGGCCGTCAGTATCCTACACCTTC	CASSLALGPSVSYTF
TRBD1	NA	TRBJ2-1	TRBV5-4	TGTGCCAGCAGCCGAGACAGGGAAGGCGAGCAGTTCTTC	CASSRDREGEQFF
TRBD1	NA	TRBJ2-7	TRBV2	TGTGCCAGCAAAACAGGGGGTAACGAGCAGTACTTC	CASKTGGNEQYF
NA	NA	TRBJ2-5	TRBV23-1	TGCGCCAGCAGTCACGCGTTCTCCCACCTCCAAGAGACCCAGTACTTC	CASSHAFSHLQETQYF
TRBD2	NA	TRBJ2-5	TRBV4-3	TGCGCCAGCAGCCAAGATCCGACTAGCCGAGAGACCCAGTACTTC	CASSQDPTSRETQYF
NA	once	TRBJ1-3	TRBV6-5	TGTGCCAGCAGTTTAGGGGTTCCTGGAAACACCATATATTTT	CASSLGVPGNTIYF
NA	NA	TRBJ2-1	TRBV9	TGTGCCAGCAGCGTAACAACGGGGAATGAGCAGTTCTTC	CASSVTTGNEQFF
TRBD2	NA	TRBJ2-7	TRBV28	TGTGCCAGCAGTTCGACTAGCGCTGCCTCCTACGAGCAGTACTTC	CASSSTSAASYEQYF
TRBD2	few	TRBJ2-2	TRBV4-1	TGCGCCAGCAGCCATTTCTTGTGGCTAGCGGGGGCAGGGACCGGGGAGCTGTTTTTT	CASSHFLWLAGAGTGELFF
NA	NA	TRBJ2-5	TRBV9	TGTGCCAGCAGCGTAGCAGACAATCAAGAGACCCAGTACTTC	CASSVADNQETQYF
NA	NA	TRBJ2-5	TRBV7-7	TGTGCTAGCAGTTTGGGACGGGTGGCCCAAGAGACCCAGTACTTC	CASSLGRVAQETQYF
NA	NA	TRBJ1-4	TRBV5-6	TGTGCCAGCAGCCCCCCGTGGCCGGGGGGTGGAGAAAAACTGTTTTTT	CASSPPWPGGGEKLFF
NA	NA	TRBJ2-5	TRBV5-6	TGTGCCAGCAGCTTGGGGCAAGAGACCCAGTACTTC	CASSLGQETQYF
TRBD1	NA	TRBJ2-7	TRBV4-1	TGCGCCAGCAGCTACCGGGGACAGGGAGGCTACGAGCAGTACTTC	CASSYRGQGGYEQYF
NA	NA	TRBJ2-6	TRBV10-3	TGTGCCATCGAGTCTGGGGCCAACGTCCTGACTTTC	CAIESGANVLTF